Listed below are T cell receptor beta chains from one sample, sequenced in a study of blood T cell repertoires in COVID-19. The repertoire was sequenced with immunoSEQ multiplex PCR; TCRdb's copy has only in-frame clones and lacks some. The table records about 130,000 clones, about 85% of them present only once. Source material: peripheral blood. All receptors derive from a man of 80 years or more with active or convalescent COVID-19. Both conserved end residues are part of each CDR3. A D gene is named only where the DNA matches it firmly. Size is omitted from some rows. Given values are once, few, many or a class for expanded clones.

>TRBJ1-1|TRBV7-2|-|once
TGTGCCAGCAGCCGTTCCAACACTGAAGCTTTCTTT
CASSRSNTEAFF
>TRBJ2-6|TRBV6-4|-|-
TGTGCCAGCAGTGAACAGGGTACGGGGGCCAACGTCCTGACTTTC
CASSEQGTGANVLTF
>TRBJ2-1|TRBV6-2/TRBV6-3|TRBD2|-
TGTGCCAGCAGTTACCCGGGAGGGCCGGGGGGTGAGCAGTTCTTC
CASSYPGGPGGEQFF
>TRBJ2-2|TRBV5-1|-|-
TGCGCCAGCTGCACGACAGGTCCCGGGGAGCTGTTTTTT
CASCTTGPGELFF
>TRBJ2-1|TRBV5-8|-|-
TGTGCCAGCAGCTTGGAGGGGCGGCGCTCCTACAATGAGCAGTTCTTC
CASSLEGRRSYNEQFF
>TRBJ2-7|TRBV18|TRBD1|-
TGTGCCAGCTCACAGGGACAGGGACTTTACGAGCAGTACTTC
CASSQGQGLYEQYF
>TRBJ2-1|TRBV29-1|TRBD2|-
TGCAGCGTTGCAAGTTGGAGCGGGGGGGCGAATGAGCAGTTCTTC
CSVASWSGGANEQFF
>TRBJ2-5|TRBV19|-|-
TGTGCCAGTAGTACCGCCGGGGGTCCGGAGACCCAGTACTTC
CASSTAGGPETQYF
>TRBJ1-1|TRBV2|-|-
TGTGCCAGCAGTGACGGACAGACAAGCGAAACTTTCTTT
CASSDGQTSETFF
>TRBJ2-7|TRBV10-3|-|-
TGTGCCATCAGCACGACCGGGATCGGGAACGAGCAGTACTTC
CAISTTGIGNEQYF
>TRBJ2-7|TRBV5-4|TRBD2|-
TGTGCCAGCAGCTCAAAAAGCGGGGCGGGTAACGAGCAGTACTTC
CASSSKSGAGNEQYF
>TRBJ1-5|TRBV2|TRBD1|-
TGTGCCAGCACAGGGGGGTATAGCAATCAGCCCCAGCATTTT
CASTGGYSNQPQHF
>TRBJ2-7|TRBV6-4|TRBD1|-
TGTGCCAGCAGCGGCCACAAAAGTGGACAGGGGTTCTCCTACGAGCAGTACTTC
CASSGHKSGQGFSYEQYF
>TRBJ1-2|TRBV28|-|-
TGTGCCAGCAGTTCAAGGCACAGTTTCCTCCTGAGAGGGCCCAGGTATGGCTACACCTTC
CASSSRHSFLLRGPRYGYTF
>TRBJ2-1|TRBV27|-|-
TGTGCCAGCAGTTTCGGGGTAAGCTCCTACAATGAGCAGTTCTTC
CASSFGVSSYNEQFF
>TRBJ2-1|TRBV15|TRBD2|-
TGTGCCACCAGCAGAGAGGCTAGCGGTAGTTTATACAATGAGCAGTTCTTC
CATSREASGSLYNEQFF
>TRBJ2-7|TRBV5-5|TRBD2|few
TGTGCCAGCAGCGACCCCGGGACTAGCGGGAGGATCACCTACGAGCAGTACTTC
CASSDPGTSGRITYEQYF
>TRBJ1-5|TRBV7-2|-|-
TGTGCCAGCAGCTTAGCTATCGGGGTGGGTGGCCAGCCCCAGCATTTT
CASSLAIGVGGQPQHF
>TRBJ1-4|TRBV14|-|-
TGTGCCAGCAGCCGGGAGGGGGTCACGGAAAAACTGTTTTTT
CASSREGVTEKLFF
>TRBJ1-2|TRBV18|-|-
TGTGCCAGCTCAAACGCGAGCGGCTACACCTTC
CASSNASGYTF
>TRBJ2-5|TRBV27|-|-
TGTGCCAGCAGTTTGACAGGCATCCCGTGGGAGACCCAGTACTTC
CASSLTGIPWETQYF
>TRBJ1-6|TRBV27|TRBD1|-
TGTGCCAGCAGTCAAAAACAGGGGAGCGATTCACCCCTCCACTTT
CASSQKQGSDSPLHF
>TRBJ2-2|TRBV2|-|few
TGTGCCAGCACTGTTAGCGGTTACACCGGGGAGCTGTTTTTT
CASTVSGYTGELFF
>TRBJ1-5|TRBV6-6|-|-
TGTGCCAGCAAAGGGGTAAATAGCAATCAGCCCCAGCATTTT
CASKGVNSNQPQHF
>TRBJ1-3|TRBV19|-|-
TGTGCCAGTACCCGGGGGGGCTCTGGAAACACCATATATTTT
CASTRGGSGNTIYF
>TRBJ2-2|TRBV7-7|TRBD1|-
TGTGCCAGCAGCTTAGAACAGGGGAGCACCGGGGAGCTGTTTTTT
CASSLEQGSTGELFF
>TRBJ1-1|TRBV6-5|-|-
TGTGCCAGCAGTTACCAGGGTTTGTTTGATGAAGCTTTCTTT
CASSYQGLFDEAFF
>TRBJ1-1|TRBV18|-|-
TGTGCCAGCTCACCAATCTCCGTGTCTGAAGCTTTCTTT
CASSPISVSEAFF
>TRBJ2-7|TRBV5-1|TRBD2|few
TGCGCCAGCAGCTTGGGGGCTAGCGGTTCCTACGAGCAGTACTTC
CASSLGASGSYEQYF
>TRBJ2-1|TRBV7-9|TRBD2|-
TGTGCCAGCAGCTTAGATCTAGCGGGAGGGCCCAATGAGCAGTTCTTC
CASSLDLAGGPNEQFF
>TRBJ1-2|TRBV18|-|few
TGTGCCAGCTCACCGGGCCCCAGCTTCCATCTTAACTATGGCTACACCTTC
CASSPGPSFHLNYGYTF
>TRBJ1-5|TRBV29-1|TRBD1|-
TGCAGCGCCTCGGCCGGACAGGGAAATCAGCCCCAGCATTTT
CSASAGQGNQPQHF
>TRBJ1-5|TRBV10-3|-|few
TGTGCCATTAACAAGGGTGGCAGGGTGACCCAGCCCCAGCATTTT
CAINKGGRVTQPQHF